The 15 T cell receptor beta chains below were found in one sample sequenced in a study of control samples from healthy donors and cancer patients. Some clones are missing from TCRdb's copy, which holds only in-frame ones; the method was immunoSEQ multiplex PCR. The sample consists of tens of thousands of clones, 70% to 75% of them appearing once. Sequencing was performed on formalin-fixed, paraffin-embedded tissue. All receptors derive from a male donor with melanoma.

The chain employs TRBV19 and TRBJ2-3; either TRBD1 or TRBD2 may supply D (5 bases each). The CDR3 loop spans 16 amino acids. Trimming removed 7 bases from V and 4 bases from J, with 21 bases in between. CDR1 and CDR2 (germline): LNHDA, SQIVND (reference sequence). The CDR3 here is CASTHRGRGSPDTQYF. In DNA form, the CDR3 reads TGTGCCAGTACCCATCGGGGCCGAGGAAGCCCAGATACGCAGTATTTT.

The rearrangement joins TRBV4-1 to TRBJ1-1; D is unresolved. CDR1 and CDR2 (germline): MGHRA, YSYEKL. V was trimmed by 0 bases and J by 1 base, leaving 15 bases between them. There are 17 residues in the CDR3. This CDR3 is CASSQEPQTGTNTEAFF. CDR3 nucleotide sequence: TGCGCCAGCAGCCAAGAACCCCAGACGGGTACGAACACTGAAGCTTTCTTT.

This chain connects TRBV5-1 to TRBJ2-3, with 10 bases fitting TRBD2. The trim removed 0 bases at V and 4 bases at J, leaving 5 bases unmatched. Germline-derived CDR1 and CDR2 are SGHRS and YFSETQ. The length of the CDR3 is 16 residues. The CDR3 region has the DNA TGCGCCAGCAGCTTGGATGGGAGCGGGAGGGCAGATACGCAGTATTTT. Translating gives CASSLDGSGRADTQYF.

The CDR3 is CASSLAGYDQPQHF. The CDR3 bases are TGTGCCAGCAGCTTGGCAGGGTACGATCAGCCCCAGCATTTT. V usage is TRBV5-5 and J usage is TRBJ1-5, with TRBD1 as a possible D gene (5 bases). V was clipped by 0 bases and J by 5 bases, with 9 bases between them. The CDR3 runs to 14 residues. CDR1 SGHKS and CDR2 YYEKEE come from the germline V gene (reference sequence).

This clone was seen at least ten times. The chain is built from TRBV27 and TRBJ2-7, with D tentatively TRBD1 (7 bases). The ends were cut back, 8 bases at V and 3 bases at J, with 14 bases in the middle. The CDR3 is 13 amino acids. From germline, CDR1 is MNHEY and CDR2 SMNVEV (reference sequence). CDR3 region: CASRRQGGYEQYF. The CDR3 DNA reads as TGTGCCAGCCGGCGTCAGGGGGGCTACGAGCAGTACTTC.

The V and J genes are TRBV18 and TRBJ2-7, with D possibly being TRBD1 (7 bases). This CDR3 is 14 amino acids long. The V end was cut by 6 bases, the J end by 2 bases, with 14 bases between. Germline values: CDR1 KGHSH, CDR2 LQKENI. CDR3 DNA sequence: TGTGCCAGCTCCCCCCAGGGGGGAACCTACGAGCAGTACTTC. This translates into CASSPQGGTYEQYF.

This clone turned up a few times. The CDR3 spells CASSEARVKGSQPQHF. The CDR3 DNA follows: TGCGCCAGCAGTGAGGCGCGGGTCAAAGGTAGTCAGCCCCAGCATTTT. V gene TRBV10-1 combines with J gene TRBJ1-5, with no clear D. This CDR3 is 16 amino acids long. The germline V gene has CDR1 WNHNN and CDR2 SYGVQD (reference sequence). Trimming took 2 bases from V and 6 from J, leaving 17 bases between them.

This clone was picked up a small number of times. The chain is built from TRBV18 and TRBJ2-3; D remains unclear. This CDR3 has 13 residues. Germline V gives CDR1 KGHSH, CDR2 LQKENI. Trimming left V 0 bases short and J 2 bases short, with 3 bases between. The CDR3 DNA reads TGTGCCAGCTCACCACCGATCACAGATACGCAGTATTTT. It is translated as CASSPPITDTQYF.

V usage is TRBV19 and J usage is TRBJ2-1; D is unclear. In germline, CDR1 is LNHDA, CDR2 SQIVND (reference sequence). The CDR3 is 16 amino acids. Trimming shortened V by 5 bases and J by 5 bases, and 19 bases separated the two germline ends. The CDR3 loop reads CASSPRVAHINNEQFF. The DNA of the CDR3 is TGTGCCAGTAGTCCCCGCGTAGCCCACATAAACAATGAGCAGTTCTTC.

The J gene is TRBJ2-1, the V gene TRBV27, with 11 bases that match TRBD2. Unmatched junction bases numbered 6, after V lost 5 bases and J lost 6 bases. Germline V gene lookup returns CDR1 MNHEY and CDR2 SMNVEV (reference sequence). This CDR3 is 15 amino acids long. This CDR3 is CASSILAGVSNEQFF. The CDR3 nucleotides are TGTGCCAGCAGTATACTAGCGGGAGTAAGCAATGAGCAGTTCTTC.

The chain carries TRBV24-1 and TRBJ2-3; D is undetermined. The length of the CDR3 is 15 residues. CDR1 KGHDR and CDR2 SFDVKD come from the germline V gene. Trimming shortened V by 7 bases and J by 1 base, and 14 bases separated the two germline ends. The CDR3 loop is CATSVGQWGTDTQYF. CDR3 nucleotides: TGTGCCACCAGCGTCGGGCAATGGGGCACAGATACGCAGTATTTT.

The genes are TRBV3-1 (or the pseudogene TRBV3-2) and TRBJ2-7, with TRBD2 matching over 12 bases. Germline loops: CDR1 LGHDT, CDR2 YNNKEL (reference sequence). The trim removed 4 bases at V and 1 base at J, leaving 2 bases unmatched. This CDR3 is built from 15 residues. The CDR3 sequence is CASSRTSGNSYEQYF. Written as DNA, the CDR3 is TGTGCCAGCAGCCGGACTAGCGGGAATTCCTACGAGCAGTACTTC.

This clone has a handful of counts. CDR3 sequence (DNA): TGTGCCACCTCCCCGACTAGCGGGAATTCAGATACGCAGTATTTT. Amino acids: CATSPTSGNSDTQYF. The chain uses TRBV24-1 and TRBJ2-3; 11 nucleotides align to TRBD2. V shed 9 bases, J shed 4 bases, and the junction held 8 bases outside the gene matches. Germline CDR1 KGHDR, CDR2 SFDVKD. The CDR3 is made up of 15 amino acids.

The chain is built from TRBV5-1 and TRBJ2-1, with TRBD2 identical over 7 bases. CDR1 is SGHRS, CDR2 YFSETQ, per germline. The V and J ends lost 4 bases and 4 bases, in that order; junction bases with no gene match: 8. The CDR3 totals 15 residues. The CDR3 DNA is TGCGCCAGCAGCCCTAGCGGTCATCAATACAATGAGCAGTTCTTC. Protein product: CASSPSGHQYNEQFF.

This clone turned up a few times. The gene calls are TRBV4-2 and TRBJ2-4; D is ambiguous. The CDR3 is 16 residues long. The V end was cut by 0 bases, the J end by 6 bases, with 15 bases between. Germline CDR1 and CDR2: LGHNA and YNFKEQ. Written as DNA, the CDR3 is TGTGCCAGCAGCCAAGATAGTATGGGTACATTAAACATTCAGTACTTC. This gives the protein CASSQDSMGTLNIQYF.